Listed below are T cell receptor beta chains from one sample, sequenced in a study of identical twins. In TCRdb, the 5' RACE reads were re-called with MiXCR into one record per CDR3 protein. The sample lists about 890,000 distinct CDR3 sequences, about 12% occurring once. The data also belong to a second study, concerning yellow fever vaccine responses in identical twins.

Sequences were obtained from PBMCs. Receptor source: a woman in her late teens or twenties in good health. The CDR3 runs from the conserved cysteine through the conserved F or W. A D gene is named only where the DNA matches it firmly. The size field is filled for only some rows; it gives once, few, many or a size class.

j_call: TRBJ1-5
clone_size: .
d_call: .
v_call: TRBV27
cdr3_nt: TGTGCCAGCAGTTTATACGGGGCTCCCACATCCGGTCAGCCCCAGCATTTT
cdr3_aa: CASSLYGAPTSGQPQHF

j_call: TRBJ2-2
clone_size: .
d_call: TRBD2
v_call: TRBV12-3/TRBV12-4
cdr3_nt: TGTGCCAGCAGTTTTAAGAGCGGGGGACTCGGGGAGCTGTTTTTT
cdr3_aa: CASSFKSGGLGELFF

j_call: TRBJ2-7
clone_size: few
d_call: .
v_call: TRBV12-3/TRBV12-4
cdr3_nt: TGTGCCAGCAGCCAACTCCCCCAGGCCTACCAGCAGTACTTC
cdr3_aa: CASSQLPQAYQQYF

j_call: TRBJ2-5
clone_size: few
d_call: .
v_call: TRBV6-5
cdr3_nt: TGTGCCAGCAGTTACGCGGGGGCAGAAGAGACCCAGTACTTC
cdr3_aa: CASSYAGAEETQYF

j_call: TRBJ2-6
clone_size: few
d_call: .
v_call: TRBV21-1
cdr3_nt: TGTGCCAGCATATACGACTCTGGGGCCAACGTCCTGACTTTC
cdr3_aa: CASIYDSGANVLTF

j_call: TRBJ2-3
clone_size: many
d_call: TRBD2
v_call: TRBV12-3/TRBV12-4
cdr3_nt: TGTGCCACCAGACTAGCGGGGGGGCGTAAAGATACGCAGTATTTT
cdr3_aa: CATRLAGGRKDTQYF

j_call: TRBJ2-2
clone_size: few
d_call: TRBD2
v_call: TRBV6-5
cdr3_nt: TGTGCCAGCAGTTACGCGGGAGGGTCTGCCGGGGAGCTGTTTTTT
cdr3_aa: CASSYAGGSAGELFF

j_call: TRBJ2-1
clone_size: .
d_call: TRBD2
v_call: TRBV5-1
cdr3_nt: TGCGCCAGCAGCTTCCGTGCGGGACTAGCGGGAGGGCCCTACAATGAGCAGTTCTTC
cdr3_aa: CASSFRAGLAGGPYNEQFF

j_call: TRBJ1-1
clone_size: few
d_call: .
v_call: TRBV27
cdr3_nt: TGTGCCAGCAGTTTCCAAGGGGTTACGGCTGAAGCTTTCTTT
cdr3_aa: CASSFQGVTAEAFF

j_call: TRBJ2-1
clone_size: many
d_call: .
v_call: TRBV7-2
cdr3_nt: TGTGCCAGCAGCTCCCAGCGGTATCCATACAATGAGCAGTTCTTC
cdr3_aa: CASSSQRYPYNEQFF

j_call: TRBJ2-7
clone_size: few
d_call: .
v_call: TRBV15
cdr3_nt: TGTGCCACCAGCAGGAGCATGGGAGAGCAGTACTTC
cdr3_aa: CATSRSMGEQYF

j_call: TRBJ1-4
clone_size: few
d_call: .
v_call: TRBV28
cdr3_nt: TGTGCCAGCAGCCCCTTTAGCGGTTTGGATCTCTATGAAAAACTGTTTTTT
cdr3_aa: CASSPFSGLDLYEKLFF

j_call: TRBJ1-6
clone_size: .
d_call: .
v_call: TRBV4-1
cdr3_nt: TGCGCCAGCAGCCAAGGACAAGTAAATTCACCCCTCCACTTT
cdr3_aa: CASSQGQVNSPLHF

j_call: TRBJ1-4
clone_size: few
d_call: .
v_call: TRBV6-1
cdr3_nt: TGTGCCAGCCAGGATGTGGGAAGAAAACTGTTTTTT
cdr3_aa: CASQDVGRKLFF

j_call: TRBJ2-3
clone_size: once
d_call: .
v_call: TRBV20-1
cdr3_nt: TGCAGTGCTAGAGTCACAAAAGCCGGAGCCACAGATACGCAGTATTTT
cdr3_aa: CSARVTKAGATDTQYF

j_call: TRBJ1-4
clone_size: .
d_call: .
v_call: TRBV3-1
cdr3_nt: TGTGCCAGCAGCCAAGTCCAGGGATCTGAAAAACTGTTTTTT
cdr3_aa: CASSQVQGSEKLFF

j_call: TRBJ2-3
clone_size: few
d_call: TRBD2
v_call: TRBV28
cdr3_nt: TGTGCCAGCAAAGGGCTAGCGGGAGGGCCGCGCACAGATACGCAGTATTTT
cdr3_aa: CASKGLAGGPRTDTQYF

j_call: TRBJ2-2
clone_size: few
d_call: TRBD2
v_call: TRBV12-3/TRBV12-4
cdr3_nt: TGTGCCAGCAGCCCTAAGGGTCCAGCGGGAAGGGCCGGGGAGCTGTTTTTT
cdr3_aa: CASSPKGPAGRAGELFF

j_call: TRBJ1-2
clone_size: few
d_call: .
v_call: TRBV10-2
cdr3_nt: TGCGCCAGCAGTGAGTCGTTGGGCTCGGGGGGCTACACCTTC
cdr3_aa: CASSESLGSGGYTF

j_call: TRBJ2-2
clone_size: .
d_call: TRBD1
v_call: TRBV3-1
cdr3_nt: TGTGCCAGCAGCCAAGATCTTGGAGGTGAGGACAGGTACACCGGGGAGCTGTTTTTT
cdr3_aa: CASSQDLGGEDRYTGELFF

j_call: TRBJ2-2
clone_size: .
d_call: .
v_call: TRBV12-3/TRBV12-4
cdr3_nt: TGTGCCAGCAGGGCTGGTCGAAACACCGGGGAGCTGTTTTTT
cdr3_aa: CASRAGRNTGELFF

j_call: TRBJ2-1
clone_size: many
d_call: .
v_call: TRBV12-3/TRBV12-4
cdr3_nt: TGTGCCAGCAGTTTTTACCCGGGAGATCGAGGTGAGCAGTTCTTC
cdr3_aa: CASSFYPGDRGEQFF

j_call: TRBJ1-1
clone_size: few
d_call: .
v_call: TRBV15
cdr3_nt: TGTGCCACCAGCAGAGTAGCACTCCTGAACACTGAAGCTTTCTTT
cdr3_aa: CATSRVALLNTEAFF

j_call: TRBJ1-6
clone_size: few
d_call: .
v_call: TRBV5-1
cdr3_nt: TGCGCCAGCAGCCTACGGGACGGCTATAATTCACCCCTCCACTTT
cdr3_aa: CASSLRDGYNSPLHF

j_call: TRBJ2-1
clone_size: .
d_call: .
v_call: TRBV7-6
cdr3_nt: TGTGCCAGCAGCTTAGCCTCCGGGGGGCCCTCCTACAATGAGCAGTTCTTC
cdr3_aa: CASSLASGGPSYNEQFF

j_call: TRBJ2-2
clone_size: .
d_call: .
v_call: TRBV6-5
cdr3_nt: TGTGCCAGCAGTTACCAGGGTGGGTTCGGGGAGCTGTTTTTT
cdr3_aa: CASSYQGGFGELFF

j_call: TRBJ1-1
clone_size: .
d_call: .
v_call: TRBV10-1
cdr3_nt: TGCGCCAGCAGTGAGTCCCACGCTGAAGCTTTCTTT
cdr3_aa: CASSESHAEAFF

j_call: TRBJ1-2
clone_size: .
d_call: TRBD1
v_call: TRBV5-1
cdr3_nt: TGCGCCAGCAATTTCGTCTCAGGGGGCAACTATGGCTACACCTTC
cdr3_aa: CASNFVSGGNYGYTF

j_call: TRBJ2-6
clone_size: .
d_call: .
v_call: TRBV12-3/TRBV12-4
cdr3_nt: TGTGCCAGCAACCTGGGCCGAACCTCTGGGGCCAACGTCCTGACTTTC
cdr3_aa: CASNLGRTSGANVLTF

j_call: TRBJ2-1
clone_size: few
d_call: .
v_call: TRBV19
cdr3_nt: TGTGCCAGTAGTTCGGGGGCCCGCTACAATGAGCAGTTCTTC
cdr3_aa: CASSSGARYNEQFF

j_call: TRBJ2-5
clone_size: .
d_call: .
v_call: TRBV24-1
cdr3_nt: TGTGCCACCAGTGATGACGGACTACAAGAGACCCAGTACTTC
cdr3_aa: CATSDDGLQETQYF

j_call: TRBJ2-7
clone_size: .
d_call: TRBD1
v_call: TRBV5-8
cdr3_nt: TGTGCCAGCAGCTTGGGGGACAGGGTCACCTACAAGCAGTACTTC
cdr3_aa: CASSLGDRVTYKQYF

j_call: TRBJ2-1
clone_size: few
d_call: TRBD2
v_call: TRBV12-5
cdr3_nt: TGTGCTAGTGGTTTCGGGACTAGCGGGAGGGACTACAATGAGCAGTTCTTC
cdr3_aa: CASGFGTSGRDYNEQFF

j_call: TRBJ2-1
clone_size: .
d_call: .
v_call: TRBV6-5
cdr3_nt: TGTGCCACCAGCCGGCTCAATGAGCAGTTCTTC
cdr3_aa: CATSRLNEQFF

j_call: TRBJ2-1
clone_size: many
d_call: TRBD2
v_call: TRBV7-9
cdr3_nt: TGTGCCAGCAGCCCCCGGGAGGTCCCGTCATACAATGAGCAGTTCTTC
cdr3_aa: CASSPREVPSYNEQFF

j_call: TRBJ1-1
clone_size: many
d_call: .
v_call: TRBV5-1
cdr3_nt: TGCGCCAGCAGCTTGGAACTTCTAATGAACACTGAAGCTTTCTTT
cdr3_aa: CASSLELLMNTEAFF

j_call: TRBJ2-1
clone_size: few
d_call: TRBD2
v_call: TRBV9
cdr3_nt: TGTGCCAGCAGCGGAACGGGACTAGTGTTCGGCGAGCAGTTCTTC
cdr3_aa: CASSGTGLVFGEQFF

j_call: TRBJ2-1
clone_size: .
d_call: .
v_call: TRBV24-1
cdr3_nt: TGTGCCACCAGTCACCGGATCTACTACAATGAGCAGTTCTTC
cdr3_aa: CATSHRIYYNEQFF